This entry lists 8 T cell receptor beta chains sequenced from one sample in a study of shared clonotypes between healthy human individuals. The method was immunoSEQ multiplex PCR; TCRdb's version includes in-frame clones alone and lacks a portion of them. The table shows 2 million to 2.5 million clones, with roughly 92% occurring only once. The sequenced material came from naive CD4+ T cells from PBMCs. The subset is: CD45RA+ positively selected. The receptors derive from a man between 18 and 35 years old in good health. Some clones in this sample may be carry-over from other donors' samples.

V and J are TRBV5-1 and TRBJ1-3, with a possible D match to TRBD1 (6 bases). V was shortened by 1 base and J by 7 bases, with 24 bases between the two germline ends. The CDR3 runs to 18 residues. The germline V gene encodes CDR1 SGHRS and CDR2 YFSETQ. The CDR3 sequence: CASSLYFFTGQQGNTIYF. The DNA for the CDR3 is TGCGCCAGCAGCTTGTATTTTTTTACAGGCCAGCAGGGGAACACCATATATTTT.

This sequence joins TRBV5-1 and TRBJ1-1; D is ambiguous. The CDR3 covers 15 residues. CDR1 and CDR2 (germline): SGHRS, YFSETQ. The V end was cut by 2 bases, the J end by 2 bases, with 13 bases between. The CDR3 bases are TGCGCCAGCAGCTTCAGCTCCAGACGCAACACTGAAGCTTTCTTT. Its translation: CASSFSSRRNTEAFF.

On this clone itself: This same CDR3 is encoded by further DNA sequences in the sample. The chain has TRBV5-1 and TRBJ2-5, with D perhaps assigned TRBD1 or TRBD2 (5 bases each). This CDR3 has 15 amino acids. Germline CDR1 reads SGHRS; CDR2 reads YFSETQ. Trimming took 2 bases from V and 1 from J, leaving 12 bases between them. CDR3: CASSFGTGPQETQYF. In nucleotides, the CDR3 is TGCGCCAGCAGCTTTGGGACGGGCCCCCAAGAGACCCAGTACTTC.

This clone was observed once. J is TRBJ1-2 and V is TRBV28, with TRBD1 as a possible D gene (5 bases). Germline V gives CDR1 MDHEN, CDR2 SYDVKM. V was trimmed by 8 bases and J by 4 bases, leaving 17 bases between them. This CDR3 is 14 amino acids long. CDR3 coding DNA: TGTGCCAGCTATCCCGGGGGGGAGGGCTATGGCTACACCTTC. It encodes CASYPGGEGYGYTF.

This chain's CDR3 is CASSVSSSTNEKLFF. The CDR3 region has the DNA TGTGCCAGTAGTGTATCGAGCTCAACTAATGAAAAACTGTTTTTT. V is TRBV19 and J is TRBJ1-4; D is undetermined. V was shortened by 5 bases and J by 0 bases, with 10 bases between the two germline ends. CDR3 size: 15 residues. The germline gives CDR1 LNHDA, CDR2 SQIVND (reference sequence).

This chain links TRBV2 with TRBJ1-1, with 9 bases identical to TRBD1. This CDR3 comprises 15 residues. V shed 6 bases, J shed 5 bases, and the junction held 10 bases outside the gene matches. CDR1 and CDR2 from the germline V gene are SNHLY and FYNNEI. This CDR3 reads CASSQGQGSLTEAFF. In DNA form, the CDR3 reads TGTGCCAGCAGCCAGGGACAGGGCAGTTTGACTGAAGCTTTCTTT.

A note on this clone: Other DNA sequences from this sample encode an identical CDR3 as well. This rearrangement joins TRBV7-3 to TRBJ2-1; TRBD2 is a possible D gene (5 bases). Trimming took off 5 bases at V and 4 bases at J, with 12 bases between the two ends. The CDR3 runs 14 residues. CDR1 is SGHTA and CDR2 is FQGTGA in the germline V gene. CDR3 DNA sequence: TGTGCCAGCAGCCCTGGAGGTCCTTACAATGAGCAGTTCTTC. The encoded protein is CASSPGGPYNEQFF.

The chain joins TRBV9 to TRBJ2-7; D is ambiguous. This CDR3 contains 15 residues. The germline gives CDR1 SGDLS, CDR2 YYNGEE. Trimming cost V 1 base and J 5 bases, with 16 bases left between them. This CDR3 reads CASSVMGTLTHEQYF. The CDR3 region has the DNA TGTGCCAGCAGCGTAATGGGAACTCTCACCCACGAGCAGTACTTC.